This passage covers 20 T cell receptor beta chains from one sample sequenced in a study of shared clonotypes between healthy human individuals. The repertoire was sequenced with immunoSEQ multiplex PCR; TCRdb's copy has only in-frame clones and lacks some. The data show approximately 240,000 clones, with about 69% seen just once and around 10% held by the top ten. The sequenced sample was memory CD4+ T cells sorted from blood. Described subset: CD45RA-negative fraction. The receptors were sampled from a man aged 25 to 40 in good health.

V is TRBV28 and J is TRBJ1-5, with a weak D call TRBD1 (5 bases). The CDR3 runs 16 residues. V lost 6 bases and J 1 base, leaving 16 bases between the germline ends. The germline V gene has CDR1 MDHEN and CDR2 SYDVKM. The CDR3 region has the DNA TGTGCCAGCAGGTCAGGGATGACTGGGAGCAATCAGCCCCAGCATTTT. This encodes CASRSGMTGSNQPQHF.

This chain uses TRBV7-2 with TRBJ2-7; 12 positions match TRBD2. Losses at the gene ends were 3 bases for V and 5 bases for J; bases not matched to a gene: 8. CDR3 length equals 16 residues. CDR1 and CDR2 (germline): SGHTA, FQGNSA. CDR3 residues: CASSFRLAGGPHEQYF. The CDR3 DNA follows: TGTGCCAGCAGCTTTCGGCTAGCGGGAGGGCCCCACGAGCAGTACTTC.

V and J are TRBV30 and TRBJ1-5; no clear D. The CDR3 is made up of 14 amino acids. V lost 3 bases, J lost 5 bases, and 14 bases lay in between. CDR1 is GTSNPN and CDR2 is SVGIG in the germline V gene (reference sequence). CDR3 loop: CAWSRTRDDQPQHF. The DNA of the CDR3 is TGTGCCTGGAGCAGAACTAGGGATGATCAGCCCCAGCATTTT. Together with reference TRBV30 and TRBJ1-5, the CDR3 gives the full variable domain: SQTIHQWPATLVQPVGSPLSLECTVEGTSNPNLYWYRQAAGRGLQLLFYSVGIGQISSEVPQNLSASRPQDRQFILSSKKLLLSDSGFYLCAWSRTRDDQPQHFGDGTRLSIL.

This clone was seen a few times. The genes are TRBV19 and TRBJ1-1; maybe TRBD1 (5 bases). Germline V gene lookup returns CDR1 LNHDA and CDR2 SQIVND (reference sequence). V lost 5 bases to trimming and J lost 6 bases, with 16 bases between them. The CDR3 has 14 residues. As DNA, the CDR3 is TGTGCCAGTAGTCCCCGCAACAGGCACCCTGAAGCTTTCTTT. As protein: CASSPRNRHPEAFF.

This chain links TRBV2 with TRBJ2-7; D gene uncertain. Deletions cut 5 bases from V and 5 bases from J, with 4 bases between. Germline CDR1 is SNHLY and CDR2 is FYNNEI. The CDR3 consists of 10 residues. The CDR3 loop reads CASSSDEQYF. CDR3 DNA sequence: TGTGCCAGCAGTTCTGACGAGCAGTACTTC. The entire variable domain, with the rest obtained from reference TRBV2 and TRBJ2-7, is as follows: EPEVTQTPSHQVTQMGQEVILRCVPISNHLYFYWYRQILGQKVEFLVSFYNNEISEKSEIFDDQFSVERPDGSNFTLKIRSTKLEDSAMYFCASSSDEQYFGPGTRLTVT.

This sequence joins TRBV2 and TRBJ2-5; TRBD2 aligns across 7 bases. CDR3 length: 14 residues. J lost 2 bases, V lost 4 bases, and 4 bases had no gene match. Germline CDR1 SNHLY, CDR2 FYNNEI. The CDR3 loop is CASSGTSVQETQYF. For the CDR3, the DNA is TGTGCCAGCAGTGGCACTAGCGTACAAGAGACCCAGTACTTC.

V usage is TRBV11-2 and J usage is TRBJ2-1; tentatively, D is TRBD1 (6 bases). V was shortened by 4 bases and J by 7 bases, with 20 bases between the two germline ends. The CDR3 has 16 residues. Germline values: CDR1 SGHAT, CDR2 FQNNGV. DNA for the CDR3: TGTGCCAGCAGCTCCGGTCGGGCAGGGGCGTTAAATGAGCAGTTCTTC. It encodes CASSSGRAGALNEQFF.

The chain employs TRBV6-1 and TRBJ1-5; D is unclear. CDR3 length: 14 amino acids. The V end lost 3 bases, the J end lost 4 bases, and 10 bases lay between the germline ends. Germline V CDR1 and CDR2: MNHNS, SASEGT. For the CDR3, the DNA is TGTGCCAGCAGTGATCAACCCGGGAATCAGCCCCAGCATTTT. It encodes CASSDQPGNQPQHF.

The table lists this clone with many counts. The chain links TRBV7-8 to TRBJ2-5; 7 bases fit TRBD2. The CDR3 length is 15 residues. V lost 5 bases and J lost 2; bases outside the gene matches: 8. The germline V gene has CDR1 SGHVS and CDR2 FQNEAQ. The CDR3 loop reads CASSPSASGQETQYF. In DNA, the CDR3 is TGTGCCAGCAGCCCCTCGGCTAGCGGACAAGAGACCCAGTACTTC.

The V and J genes are TRBV7-6 and TRBJ1-4, with 12 bases fitting TRBD1. This CDR3 is built from 15 residues. After removal of 5 bases from V and 6 bases from J, the junction contained 4 bases not matched to a gene. The germline CDR1 and CDR2 sequences are SGHVS and FNYEAQ. In nucleotides, the CDR3 is TGTGCCAGCAGCACGGGACAGGGGGCGCATGAAAAACTGTTTTTT. This sequence encodes CASSTGQGAHEKLFF.

This clone was seen a handful of times. This rearrangement joins TRBV28 to TRBJ2-3, with 8 bases that match TRBD1. The J segment lost 0 bases and the V segment lost 8 bases, leaving 13 bases of the junction unmatched. Germline V gene lookup returns CDR1 MDHEN and CDR2 SYDVKM. The length of the CDR3 is 17 residues. CDR3 sequence reads: CASGSTGAGQSTDTQYF. Written as DNA, the CDR3 is TGTGCCAGCGGCTCGACAGGGGCCGGGCAAAGCACAGATACGCAGTATTTT. The full variable domain, rest sourced from reference TRBV28 and TRBJ2-3, is DVKVTQSSRYLVKRTGEKVFLECVQDMDHENMFWYRQDPGLGLRLIYFSYDVKMKEKGDIPEGYSVSREKKERFSLILESASTNQTSMYLCASGSTGAGQSTDTQYFGPGTRLTVL.

The chain combines TRBV19 with TRBJ1-2; TRBD1 aligns across 7 bases. Trimming removed 10 bases from V and 4 bases from J; junction bases left unmatched: 9. CDR1 and CDR2 (germline): LNHDA, SQIVND (reference sequence). CDR3 size: 13 residues. CDR3 sequence reads: CATTGQAIYGYTF. Written as DNA, the CDR3 is TGTGCCACCACCGGACAGGCGATCTATGGCTACACCTTC.

J is TRBJ2-7 and V is TRBV7-2; 7 bases agree with TRBD2. This CDR3 region has 15 residues. Germline values: CDR1 SGHTA, CDR2 FQGNSA. V was pared by 2 bases and J by 2 bases, with 6 bases of the junction left unmatched. The CDR3: CASSLNLGLAYEQYF. The DNA of the CDR3 is TGTGCCAGCAGCTTAAACCTTGGACTAGCCTACGAGCAGTACTTC.

This clone has a count of ten or more. This chain links TRBV7-9 with TRBJ2-1, with 8 bases lining up with TRBD1. There are 17 residues in the CDR3. Losses at the gene ends were 3 bases for V and 0 bases for J; bases not matched to a gene: 7. From germline, CDR1 is SEHNR and CDR2 FQNEAQ (reference sequence). CDR3 sequence reads: CASSFGTGGSSYNEQFF. Here the CDR3 DNA reads TGTGCCAGCAGCTTCGGAACAGGGGGAAGCTCCTACAATGAGCAGTTCTTC.

J is TRBJ2-3 and V is TRBV6-1; D unclear. The V end was cut by 4 bases, the J end by 4 bases, with 15 bases between. The CDR3 has 15 amino acids. From germline, CDR1 is MNHNS and CDR2 SASEGT. Here the CDR3 reads CASSGSHSTADTQYF. CDR3 DNA sequence: TGTGCCAGCAGTGGTAGTCACAGCACGGCAGATACGCAGTATTTT.

This clone was seen only a few times. The V gene is TRBV18, the J gene TRBJ1-1; the D is unclear. Trimming removed 10 bases from V and 0 bases from J, with 9 bases in between. The CDR3 contains 12 residues. Per the germline V gene, CDR1 is KGHSH and CDR2 is LQKENI. DNA for the CDR3: TGTGCCACTTCGAGGGTGAACACTGAAGCTTTCTTT. Protein sequence: CATSRVNTEAFF. Combining the CDR3 with reference TRBV18 and TRBJ1-1 gives the whole variable domain NAGVMQNPRHLVRRRGQEARLRCSPMKGHSHVYWYRQLPEEGLKFMVYLQKENIIDESGMPKERFSAEFPKEGPSILRIQQVVRGDSAAYFCATSRVNTEAFFGQGTRLTVV.

The chain is built from TRBV19 and TRBJ2-1, with 11 bases aligning to TRBD2. J gave up 5 bases and V 5 bases, and 8 bases lay outside the gene matches. CDR3 length: 16 residues. Germline CDR1 is LNHDA and CDR2 is SQIVND (reference sequence). The DNA of the CDR3 is TGTGCCAGTAGTTCCAGTAGCGGGAGGGGAAACAATGAGCAGTTCTTC. Protein product: CASSSSSGRGNNEQFF. Looking up the rest from reference TRBV19 and TRBJ2-1 gives the full variable domain: DGGITQSPKYLFRKEGQNVTLSCEQNLNHDAMYWYRQDPGQGLRLIYYSQIVNDFQKGDIAEGYSVSREKKESFPLTVTSAQKNPTAFYLCASSSSSGRGNNEQFFGPGTRLTVL.

The rearrangement joins TRBV28 to TRBJ2-1; a possible D gene is TRBD2 (7 bases). This CDR3 has 15 residues. The V gene lost 2 bases and the J gene lost 6 bases, with 14 bases spanning the gap. The germline V gene has CDR1 MDHEN and CDR2 SYDVKM. The CDR3 region has the DNA TGTGCCAGCAGTTTACCCGGAGGGGGGGGCAATGAGCAGTTCTTC. It specifies CASSLPGGGGNEQFF.

The V gene is TRBV4-1, the J gene TRBJ2-4; 7 bases fit TRBD2. In germline, CDR1 is MGHRA, CDR2 YSYEKL. The CDR3 sequence is 18 residues long. The V and J ends lost 0 bases and 0 bases, in that order; junction bases with no gene match: 8. CDR3 residues: CASSQELSGGLAKNIQYF. The DNA for the CDR3 is TGCGCCAGCAGCCAAGAGTTGTCGGGGGGACTAGCCAAAAACATTCAGTACTTC.

This chain uses TRBV7-2 with TRBJ2-1; D gene ambiguous. This CDR3 has 15 amino acids. The germline V gene has CDR1 SGHTA and CDR2 FQGNSA. V gave up 1 base and J gave up 5 bases, with 12 bases separating them. The CDR3 is CASSLGRAVHNEQFF. The DNA of the CDR3 is TGTGCCAGCAGCTTAGGTCGGGCAGTTCACAATGAGCAGTTCTTC.